The present T cell receptor (beta chain) was sequenced within a study of blood T cells in healthy people across ages. Across the whole study: About one barcoded beta molecule was captured per two T cells (by template switching). General observations from the study: Older individuals had lower TCR beta diversity per million T cells (the decline was roughly linear). A greater number of naive CD4+ cells and higher diversity distinguished long-lived donors from aged donors.

This clonotype was detected ten times or more. Its antigen remains unknown. The germline V gene has CDR1 MNHEY and CDR2 SMNVEV (reference sequence). The CDR3 loop spans 15 amino acids. A sample-barcoded 5' primer and a J-beta primer mix were used in a second PCR of about 6 to 11 cycles. TCRdb reprocessed the 5' RACE reads via MiXCR and lists one record per CDR3 protein. The table includes hundreds of thousands of distinct CDR3 sequences, 24% detected once. The same sample was also used in a study of T cells of mothers and their children. As that report states: At a rate of 1.5 ug per 15 ul, cDNA synthesis received all of the extracted RNA.

Sequencing used blood. The clonotype was recovered from a boy between 5 and 17 years old in good health. This chain connects TRBV27 to TRBJ2-5, with D uncertain. The J call is uncertain, as TRBJ2-7 better fits the DNA end. CDR3 amino acids: CASSSSDRYSYEQYF. The CDR3 nucleotides read TGTGCCAGCAGTTCAAGCGACCGCTACTCCTACGAGCAGTACTTC.